A single sample is the source of the 12 T cell receptor beta chains below, sequenced in a study of metastatic and nonmetastatic thyroid tumors. Via MiXCR, TCRdb re-called the PCR reads. In the table there are 15,000 to 20,000 clones, about 33% of which are singletons. Every patient underwent thyroid surgery untreated. Source material: tumor tissue. The receptors were gathered from a male donor with papillary thyroid cancer or a benign thyroid nodule (not recorded which). Some clones in this sample may be carry-over from other donors' samples.

At least ten counts were recorded for this clone. A much larger clone differs from this one at a single base, so this may be a read error. The V call is TRBV6-1, the J call TRBJ1-2, with D unresolved. The CDR3 runs 13 residues. Germline CDR1 is MNHNS and CDR2 is SASEGT. V gave up 1 base and J gave up 5 bases, with 8 bases separating them. The DNA for the CDR3 is TGTGCCAGCAGTGAAGTACAGCCTTATGGCTACACCTTC. Amino acids: CASSEVQPYGYTF.

The chain uses TRBV20-1 and TRBJ2-3, with 7 bases lining up with TRBD1. CDR1 is DFQATT and CDR2 is SNEGSKA in the germline V gene (reference sequence). There are 15 residues in the CDR3. Losses at the gene ends were 5 bases for V and 4 bases for J; bases not matched to a gene: 12. The CDR3 sequence is CSAALWDSKPDTQYF. CDR3 nucleotides: TGCAGTGCTGCCTTGTGGGACAGTAAGCCAGATACGCAGTATTTT.

The rearrangement joins TRBV6-5 to TRBJ1-6, with D possibly TRBD1 on 5 matching bases. V lost 3 bases to trimming and J lost 0 bases, with 12 bases between them. CDR1 and CDR2 from the germline V gene are MNHEY and SVGAGI. This CDR3 region has 17 residues. CDR3 sequence reads: CASSYRGGFSYNSPLHF. In DNA, the CDR3 is TGTGCCAGCAGTTATCGTGGGGGGTTCTCCTATAATTCACCCCTCCACTTT.

V and J are TRBV4-1 and TRBJ1-1, with D perhaps TRBD1 (5 bases). V was cut by 4 bases and J by 6 bases, with 21 bases left in between. In germline, CDR1 is MGHRA, CDR2 YSYEKL. This CDR3 contains 16 residues. The CDR3 region has the DNA TGCGCCAGCAGCCCTCACCTGGGGCTTCGGGCCGCTGAAGCTTTCTTT. The encoded protein is CASSPHLGLRAAEAFF.

This clone was found a few times. This rearrangement joins TRBV5-1 to TRBJ2-1, with unresolved D. Per germline, CDR1 SGHRS and CDR2 YFSETQ. Trimming stripped 0 bases from V and 7 bases from J, with 11 bases between. The CDR3 runs to 14 residues. The chain's CDR3 is CASSLGDLGNEQFF. The CDR3 nucleotides read TGCGCCAGCAGCTTGGGAGACCTAGGAAATGAGCAGTTCTTC.

This chain connects TRBV6-5 to TRBJ2-1, with 8 bases aligning to TRBD2. Per the germline V gene, CDR1 is MNHEY and CDR2 is SVGAGI. CDR3 length: 17 amino acids. V was pared by 6 bases and J by 8 bases, with 18 bases of the junction left unmatched. CDR3 DNA: TGTGCCAGCAGCCCCATGTATCGACTAGCGATAACAGATGAGCAGTTCTTC. Amino acids: CASSPMYRLAITDEQFF.

This clone is labeled as medium-sized. In the same sample, other DNA sequences code for this CDR3. The chain is built from TRBV6-1 and TRBJ1-3, with 7 bases that match TRBD1. Looked up from germline, CDR1 is MNHNS and CDR2 is SASEGT. The CDR3 extends over 16 amino acids. J gave up 4 bases and V 6 bases, and 12 bases lay outside the gene matches. The CDR3 coding sequence is TGTGCCAGCAGCTTGGAGGAGGGACAGTACGGAAACACCATATATTTT. This sequence encodes CASSLEEGQYGNTIYF.

This clone occurred many times. This chain links TRBV15 with TRBJ1-1; D gene ambiguous. In germline, CDR1 is LNHNV, CDR2 YYDKDF (reference sequence). This CDR3 contains 14 residues. The ends were cut back, 1 base at V and 2 bases at J, with 8 bases in the middle. The CDR3 reads CATSRVKGNTEAFF. CDR3 bases: TGTGCCACCAGCAGAGTGAAGGGAAACACTGAAGCTTTCTTT. The variable domain in full, completed from reference TRBV15 and TRBJ1-1, reads DAMVIQNPRYQVTQFGKPVTLSCSQTLNHNVMYWYQQKSSQAPKLLFHYYDKDFNNEADTPDNFQSRRPNTSFCFLDIRSPGLGDTAMYLCATSRVKGNTEAFFGQGTRLTVV.

The chain carries TRBV30 and TRBJ1-1, with D unclear. V gave up 7 bases and J gave up 0 bases, with 12 bases separating them. The CDR3 covers 13 residues. Germline CDR1 is GTSNPN and CDR2 is SVGIG (reference sequence). In DNA, the CDR3 is TGTGCCTCTTTCGTGGGAATGAACACTGAAGCTTTCTTT. As protein: CASFVGMNTEAFF. Based on the CDR3 plus reference TRBV30 and TRBJ1-1, the full variable domain is SQTIHQWPATLVQPVGSPLSLECTVEGTSNPNLYWYRQAAGRGLQLLFYSVGIGQISSEVPQNLSASRPQDRQFILSSKKLLLSDSGFYLCASFVGMNTEAFFGQGTRLTVV.

By share, this clone ranks as medium-sized (0.01 to 0.1%). The chain has TRBV7-3 and TRBJ2-3, with 9 bases identical to TRBD2. The germline V gene encodes CDR1 SGHTA and CDR2 FQGTGA. V trimming: 4 bases; J trimming: 1 base; junction bases outside the gene matches: 3. The CDR3 is made up of 15 amino acids. The CDR3 DNA sequence: TGTGCCAGCAGCTCTAGCGGGGCCCGCACAGATACGCAGTATTTT. Amino acids: CASSSSGARTDTQYF. Filled out from reference TRBV7-3 and TRBJ2-3, the complete variable domain reads GAGVSQTPSNKVTEKGKYVELRCDPISGHTALYWYRQSLGQGPEFLIYFQGTGAADDSGLPNDRFFAVRPEGSVSTLKIQRTERGDSAVYLCASSSSGARTDTQYFGPGTRLTVL.

This sequence joins TRBV5-4 and TRBJ1-2; possibly TRBD1 for D (6 bases). CDR3 size: 13 residues. The germline V gene has CDR1 SGHNT and CDR2 YYREEE (reference sequence). The germline V and J ends were trimmed by 0 bases and 8 bases, with 11 bases remaining between them. The CDR3 DNA is TGTGCCAGCAGCTTGGATGGGGGCAGGGGCTACACCTTC. It translates to CASSLDGGRGYTF.

CDR3 loop: CSARDSLTEAFF. The CDR3 DNA reads as TGCAGTGCCAGGGACTCCCTCACTGAAGCTTTCTTT. The rearrangement uses TRBV20-1 and TRBJ1-1; possibly TRBD1 for D (5 bases). V dropped 6 bases and J dropped 4 bases, with 12 bases sitting between them. Germline CDR1 reads DFQATT; CDR2 reads SNEGSKA (reference sequence). CDR3 length: 12 residues.